This T cell receptor (beta chain) was identified during a study of early T cells in non-severe SARS-CoV-2 infection. Molecules of cDNA were individually given unique molecular identifiers that were attached to them. TCRdb ran MiXCR on the 5' RACE reads and lists one entry per CDR3 protein. The repertoire holds some 46,000 distinct CDR3 sequences, 5.5% to 6.5% seen once, with around an eighth in the top ten. With respect to this clonotype: This sequence may be a read error, since a much larger clone differs from it by one base.

This CDR3 is built from 14 residues. CDR1 is SEHNR and CDR2 is FQNEAQ in the germline V gene (reference sequence). Sequenced sample: whole blood. The chain joins TRBV7-9 to TRBJ2-4; D uncertain. This clonotype was sampled from an adult who was a healthcare worker with PCR-confirmed SARS-CoV-2 infection or an uninfected control (not recorded which). CDR3 DNA sequence: TGTGCCAGCAGCTTAGAGGAAGCCAAAAACATTCAGTGCTTC. Protein: CASSLEEAKNIQCF.